This is a list of T cell receptor beta chains from one sample in a study of cytomegalovirus exposure and HLA in healthy donors. TCRdb's copy holds only in-frame clones and misses some; the assay was immunoSEQ multiplex PCR. The sample includes about 270,000 clones, approximately 70% of them seen just once. Source material: PBMCs. All receptors derive from a female donor in good health and CMV-seronegative. Both conserved end residues are trimmed from each CDR3. A D gene is named only where the DNA matches it firmly. Clone size is not always given. Where it is, it says once, few, many or a class for expanded clones.

j_call v_call clone_size d_call cdr3_aa
TRBJ2-7 TRBV6-1 . TRBD2 ASSWEGSNEQY
TRBJ1-1 TRBV7-9 . . ASSPQIMNTEAF
TRBJ2-7 TRBV7-9 . TRBD2 ASNTVAGGRKY
TRBJ2-2 TRBV6-5 . . ASNAGRRTGELF
. TRBV6-1 . TRBD1 ASRGGQGVSYEQY
TRBJ2-7 TRBV28 few TRBD2 ASSLRTSGRSYEQY
TRBJ2-1 TRBV19 . TRBD2 ASSIGSSGSQQF
TRBJ1-5 TRBV7-2 . . ASSFTRDTNQPQH
TRBJ2-7 TRBV10-2 . TRBD2 ASKGGLAGTDEQY
TRBJ1-1 TRBV28 . TRBD1 ASSWGQMNTEAF
TRBJ2-2 TRBV29-1 few . SLVNADTGELF
TRBJ2-1 TRBV28 . TRBD2 ATRPLRTSGTGEQF
TRBJ2-2 TRBV28 . . ASSRGRRVTGELF
TRBJ1-1 TRBV10-3 . . AIRATGTVSEAF
TRBJ2-2 TRBV14 once . ASSPGELF
TRBJ2-1 TRBV9 few TRBD1 ASSVAPGTVYEQF
TRBJ2-1 TRBV30 . . AWSVVGGSRYNEQF
TRBJ1-5 TRBV29-1 . . SARLTANGDQPQH
TRBJ2-5 TRBV5-1 . TRBD2 ASGSSGIQETQY
TRBJ2-7 TRBV10-3 few TRBD1 AIRGQGYEQY
TRBJ2-7 TRBV7-2 . . ASSLAGFFAGSYEQY
TRBJ2-2 TRBV5-1 . . ASSLRLRQATNTGELF
TRBJ2-7 TRBV6-5 . TRBD2 ASSSTSGSSYEQY